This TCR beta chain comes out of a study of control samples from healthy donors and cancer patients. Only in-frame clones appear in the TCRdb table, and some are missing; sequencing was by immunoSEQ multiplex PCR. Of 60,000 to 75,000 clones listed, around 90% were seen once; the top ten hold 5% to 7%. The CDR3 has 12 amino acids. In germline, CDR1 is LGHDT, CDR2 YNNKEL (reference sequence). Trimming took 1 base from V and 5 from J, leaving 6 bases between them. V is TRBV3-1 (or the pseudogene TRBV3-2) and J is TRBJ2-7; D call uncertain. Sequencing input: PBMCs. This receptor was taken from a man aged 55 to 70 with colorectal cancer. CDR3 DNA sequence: TGTGCCAGCAGCCAAGGAACAGACGAGCAGTACTTC. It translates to CASSQGTDEQYF.